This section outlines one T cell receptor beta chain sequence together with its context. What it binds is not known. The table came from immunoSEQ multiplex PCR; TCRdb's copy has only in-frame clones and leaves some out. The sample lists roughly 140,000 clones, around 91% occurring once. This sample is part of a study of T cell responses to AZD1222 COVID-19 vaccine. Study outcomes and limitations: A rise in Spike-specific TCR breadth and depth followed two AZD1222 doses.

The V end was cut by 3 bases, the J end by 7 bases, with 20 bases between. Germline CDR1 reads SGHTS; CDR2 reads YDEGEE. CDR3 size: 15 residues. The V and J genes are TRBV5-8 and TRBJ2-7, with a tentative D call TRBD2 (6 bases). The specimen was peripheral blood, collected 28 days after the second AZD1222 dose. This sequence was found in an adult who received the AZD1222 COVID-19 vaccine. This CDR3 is CASSSQRGEVEEQYF. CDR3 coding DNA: TGTGCCAGCAGCTCTCAGCGAGGGGAGGTGGAGGAGCAGTACTTC.